The clone carrying this TCR beta chain is a singleton in its sample. These data originate in a study of blood T cells in healthy people across ages. Trimming took off 1 base at V and 0 bases at J, with 16 bases between the two ends. The CDR3 totals 19 residues. In germline, CDR1 is PRHDT, CDR2 FYEKMQ (reference sequence). Using a J-beta primer mix together with a sample-barcoded 5' primer, a second PCR was run for 7 to 11 cycles. MiXCR was run by TCRdb on the 5' RACE reads, yielding one entry per CDR3 protein. The repertoire holds more than 500,000 distinct CDR3 sequences, with about 27% as singletons. This sample was also put to use in a study of T cells of mothers and their children. That paper notes: cDNA synthesis used all extracted RNA, 1.5 ug per 15 ul. Pairs that are related and pairs that are unrelated have TCR recombination output shaped similarly by thymic selection.

This sequence joins TRBV13 and TRBJ2-6; D not certain. The receptor was isolated from a boy aged 2-15 years in good health. The sequenced sample consisted of blood. This CDR3 reads CASSLDVGNRISGANVLTF. The CDR3 DNA reads as TGTGCCAGCAGCTTAGATGTTGGGAACAGAATCTCTGGGGCCAACGTCCTGACTTTC. Together with reference TRBV13 and TRBJ2-6, the CDR3 gives the full variable domain: AAGVIQSPRHLIKEKRETATLKCYPIPRHDTVYWYQQGPGQDPQFLISFYEKMQSDKGSIPDRFSAQQFSDYHSELNMSSLELGDSALYFCASSLDVGNRISGANVLTFGAGSRLTVL.